This T cell receptor beta chain was sequenced during a study of T cells in Graves' hyperthyroidism and ophthalmopathy. From RNA transcripts, TCR beta CDR3 regions were amplified. A set of HTBI primers served as the primers for a first-round RT-PCR of the TCR CDR3. Each CDR3 protein is one row after TCRdb ran MiXCR on the multiplex PCR reads. The data contain roughly 750,000 distinct CDR3 sequences, about 17% of them singletons. This clonotype was detected many times. The CDR3 covers 13 residues. The germline V gene has CDR1 MNHEY and CDR2 SMNVEV (reference sequence). The V and J ends lost 4 bases and 6 bases respectively, with 13 bases between them.

The genes are TRBV27 and TRBJ2-7; D is ambiguous. The sequenced sample consisted of blood. The receptor was isolated from a man younger than 35 with Graves' hyperthyroidism. This chain's CDR3 is CASSSLLDTEQYF. The CDR3 region has the DNA TGTGCCAGCAGTTCCCTGCTCGACACCGAGCAGTACTTC.